One sample yielded the 17 T cell receptor beta chains listed below, sequenced in a study of blood T cells in healthy people across ages. A second PCR of about 7 to 12 cycles used a sample-barcoded 5' primer and a J-beta primer mix. TCRdb fed the 5' RACE reads into MiXCR, producing one record per CDR3 protein. The table records 1,300,000 or so distinct CDR3 sequences, roughly 59% of them present only once. The sample taken for sequencing was blood. The receptors originated from a man between 18 and 35 years old in good health.

The chain employs TRBV2 and TRBJ1-1; D is perhaps TRBD1 (5 bases). Trimming removed 8 bases at V and 5 bases at J, with 9 bases between. Germline V lookup: CDR1 SNHLY, CDR2 FYNNEI. This CDR3 is built from 11 residues. The CDR3 sequence is CASRTRTEAFF. The CDR3 DNA sequence: TGTGCCAGCCGGACACGGACTGAAGCTTTCTTT. The complete variable domain, with remaining parts taken from reference TRBV2 and TRBJ1-1, reads EPEVTQTPSHQVTQMGQEVILRCVPISNHLYFYWYRQILGQKVEFLVSFYNNEISEKSEIFDDQFSVERPDGSNFTLKIRSTKLEDSAMYFCASRTRTEAFFGQGTRLTVV.

The J gene is TRBJ1-2, the V gene TRBV12-3 or TRBV12-4, with a weak D call TRBD1 (6 bases). This CDR3 has 12 residues. Trimming left V 6 bases short and J 6 bases short, with 11 bases between. The CDR3 nucleotides are TGTGCCAGCAGGAAGGAGGGGGATGGCTACACCTTC. The encoded protein is CASRKEGDGYTF.

V gene TRBV12-3 or TRBV12-4 combines with J gene TRBJ2-1, with TRBD1 as a possible D gene (6 bases). The CDR3 is 15 amino acids. V was pared by 0 bases and J by 7 bases, with 13 bases between. This chain's CDR3 is CASSLAHQTGNEQFF. CDR3 nucleotides: TGTGCCAGCAGTTTAGCCCATCAGACAGGAAATGAGCAGTTCTTC.

The genes are TRBV9 and TRBJ2-5; 7 bases line up with TRBD1. The end of the DNA is better explained by TRBJ2-7, so the J call may be wrong. Germline lookup yields CDR1 SGDLS and CDR2 YYNGEE. CDR3 length: 12 amino acids. This CDR3 is CASSGAGGEQYF. The DNA of the CDR3 is TGTGCCAGCAGCGGCGCAGGGGGCGAGCAGTACTTC.

This clonotype was observed once. This sequence joins TRBV2 and TRBJ2-1, with D perhaps matching TRBD2 (6 bases). Trimming shortened V by 6 bases and J by 2 bases, and 14 bases separated the two germline ends. The CDR3 runs to 15 residues. Per the germline V gene, CDR1 is SNHLY and CDR2 is FYNNEI. Here the CDR3 reads CASSLRGLTYNEQFF. DNA for the CDR3: TGTGCCAGCAGCCTCCGGGGGTTAACCTACAATGAGCAGTTCTTC.

This clonotype was found a few times. This sequence joins TRBV3-1 and TRBJ2-7; TRBD2 aligns across 12 bases. Per germline, CDR1 LGHDT and CDR2 YNNKEL (reference sequence). The junction had 7 bases not matched to a gene; V was cut back by 5 bases and J by 5 bases. This CDR3 spans 15 amino acids. The CDR3 protein is CASSTRTSGDDEQYF. The CDR3 bases are TGTGCCAGCAGCACCCGGACTAGCGGGGATGACGAGCAGTACTTC.

The chain recombines TRBV4-1 with TRBJ2-1, with D possibly TRBD2 on 6 matching bases. The V end lost 3 bases, the J end lost 4 bases, and 22 bases lay between the germline ends. The CDR3 has 18 amino acids. CDR1 and CDR2 (germline): MGHRA, YSYEKL. The CDR3 spells CASSHYPRGISFYNEQFF. Written as DNA, the CDR3 is TGCGCCAGCAGCCATTACCCGCGCGGGATTTCCTTTTACAATGAGCAGTTCTTC.

The V and J genes are TRBV20-1 and TRBJ2-1; 9 bases line up with TRBD1. With 0 bases clipped from V and 2 bases from J, the junction kept 5 bases outside the gene matches. The CDR3 has 16 amino acids. The germline V gene has CDR1 DFQATT and CDR2 SNEGSKA (reference sequence). The CDR3 here is CSARDPGTGPYNEQFF. Here the CDR3 DNA reads TGCAGTGCTAGAGATCCCGGGACAGGGCCCTACAATGAGCAGTTCTTC.

This clonotype came up a few times. The V gene is TRBV4-1, the J gene TRBJ1-2; D not certain. The CDR3 length is 14 residues. The germline CDR1 and CDR2 sequences are MGHRA and YSYEKL. Deletions cut 0 bases from V and 6 bases from J, with 11 bases between. CDR3 DNA sequence: TGCGCCAGCAGCCAAGATAGTCCTTACCATGGCTACACCTTC. Translating it yields CASSQDSPYHGYTF.

V is TRBV2 and J is TRBJ1-2, with D unresolved. Germline V gives CDR1 SNHLY, CDR2 FYNNEI. The CDR3 covers 13 residues. V lost 7 bases and J lost 0, with 9 bases in between. The CDR3 here is CASIANSNYGYTF. In nucleotides, the CDR3 is TGTGCCAGCATAGCGAACTCTAACTATGGCTACACCTTC.

This clonotype was observed once. V and J are TRBV2 and TRBJ2-5; no definite D call. Germline CDR1 SNHLY, CDR2 FYNNEI. V was shortened by 4 bases and J by 5 bases, with 11 bases between the two germline ends. The CDR3 loop spans 13 amino acids. The CDR3 sequence: CASSGLPYETQYF. The DNA of the CDR3 is TGTGCCAGCAGTGGTCTACCGTATGAGACCCAGTACTTC.

This clonotype was seen more than once but under ten times. The chain combines TRBV9 with TRBJ2-7; D may be TRBD1 or TRBD2 (6 bases each). This CDR3 has 13 residues. CDR1 SGDLS and CDR2 YYNGEE come from the germline V gene. Trimming left V 3 bases short and J 6 bases short, with 13 bases between. The CDR3 sequence is CASSGWGASEQYF. CDR3 nucleotides: TGTGCCAGCAGCGGGTGGGGGGCGTCCGAGCAGTACTTC.

V usage is TRBV27 and J usage is TRBJ2-5; D remains unclear. CDR1 is MNHEY and CDR2 is SMNVEV in the germline V gene (reference sequence). The CDR3 is 15 residues long. V was cut by 2 bases and J by 4 bases, with 14 bases left in between. The CDR3, as DNA: TGTGCCAGCAGTTTAAAGGGAAGGAGTGGAGAGACCCAGTACTTC. This codes for CASSLKGRSGETQYF.

There are a few counts of this clonotype. The J gene is TRBJ2-1, the V gene TRBV29-1; 8 bases are shared with TRBD1. From germline, CDR1 is SQVTM and CDR2 ANQGSEA. The CDR3 contains 14 residues. J lost 0 bases, V lost 5 bases, and 3 bases had no gene match. CDR3 residues: CSVTGQGSYNEQFF. In DNA form, the CDR3 reads TGCAGCGTTACCGGACAGGGCTCCTACAATGAGCAGTTCTTC.

The gene calls are TRBV20-1 and TRBJ1-5; maybe TRBD1 (5 bases). CDR1 and CDR2 (germline): DFQATT, SNEGSKA (reference sequence). Trimming removed 0 bases from V and 0 bases from J, with 12 bases in between. CDR3 length equals 16 residues. Here the CDR3 DNA reads TGCAGTGCTAGAGATACGACAGACTATAGCAATCAGCCCCAGCATTTT. This encodes CSARDTTDYSNQPQHF.

This clonotype was counted between two and nine times. The chain carries TRBV11-1 and TRBJ2-2; D is ambiguous. CDR1 is SGHAT, CDR2 FQDESV, per germline (reference sequence). CDR3 size: 15 residues. V shed 1 base and J shed 7 bases, with 13 bases lying between them. The CDR3 DNA is TGTGCCAGCAGCTTAGTTAGGACGGACGTCGGGGAGCTGTTTTTT. As protein: CASSLVRTDVGELFF.

V and J are TRBV15 and TRBJ2-1; the match to TRBD2 covers 9 bases. Per germline, CDR1 LNHNV and CDR2 YYDKDF (reference sequence). J gave up 5 bases and V 0 bases, and 5 bases lay outside the gene matches. This CDR3 region has 16 residues. The CDR3 here is CATSRELAGVNNEQFF. In DNA form, the CDR3 reads TGTGCCACCAGCAGAGAATTAGCGGGGGTAAACAATGAGCAGTTCTTC.